This T cell receptor beta chain was sequenced during a study of blood T cell repertoires in COVID-19. Original methodology: Estimates of nucleated cell counts were drawn from the amplification of reference gene primers. The repertoire was sequenced with immunoSEQ multiplex PCR; TCRdb's copy has only in-frame clones and lacks some. V and J calls and clone size are copied from that table; D and trimming were computed from the DNA. The data show over 70,000 clones, approximately 80% seen once. This CDR3 is 14 amino acids long. CDR1 and CDR2 (germline): MDHEN, SYDVKM. V was cut by 5 bases and J by 5 bases, with 15 bases left in between.

The chain is built from TRBV28 and TRBJ1-2, with D possibly matching TRBD1 (6 bases). Source material: peripheral blood. The receptor comes from a man between 65 and 85 years old who had recovered from COVID-19. CDR3 amino acids: CASSPPAGVYGYTF. CDR3 bases: TGTGCCAGCAGTCCCCCCGCAGGGGTGTATGGCTACACCTTC.